The T cell receptor beta chain described here comes from a study of blood T cell repertoires in COVID-19. The wider study: Specimens from acute and convalescent COVID-19 originated in the United States, Italy and Spain. T cells, B-cell-depleted T cells, or PBMCs provided the cDNA or gDNA that served as material.

V was pared by 3 bases and J by 5 bases, with 13 bases between. Germline lookup yields CDR1 SQVTM and CDR2 ANQGSEA. This CDR3 is built from 13 residues. Authors' methods: Amplification of reference gene primers was used by the study to estimate nucleated cell counts. Generated by immunoSEQ multiplex PCR, the TCRdb table keeps only in-frame clones and is missing some. Clone size and V and J calls were adopted from that table, with D and trimming inferred from the DNA. The profile shows about 150,000 clones, more than 70% of them singletons. A single count supports this clone. This receptor was obtained from a human donor in a cohort sampled during active COVID-19. The sample comprised peripheral blood. The genes are TRBV29-1 and TRBJ2-5; possibly TRBD1 for D (6 bases). The DNA of the CDR3 is TGCAGCGTTGATACGTTAAGGGGGGAGACCCAGTACTTC. The encoded protein is CSVDTLRGETQYF. Based on the CDR3 plus reference TRBV29-1 and TRBJ2-5, the full variable domain is SAVISQKPSRDICQRGTSLTIQCQVDSQVTMMFWYRQQPGQSLTLIATANQGSEATYESGFVIDKFPISRPNLTFSTLTVSNMSPEDSSIYLCSVDTLRGETQYFGPGTRLLVL.